The T cell receptor (beta chain) described here comes from a study of CD4 T cells in relation to SARS-CoV-2 and coronaviruses. Points from the study as a whole: This crossreactivity analysis covered spike protein alone, no other viral proteins. Samples before the pandemic and after infection were not matched within any donor.

Before the COVID-19 pandemic, during about 2011-2019, CD4+ T cells were taken from unexposed donors. The CDR3 length is 16 residues. Trimming took off 4 bases at V and 4 bases at J, with 19 bases between the two ends. Germline CDR1 and CDR2: KGHSH and LQKENI. The table came from immunoSEQ multiplex PCR; TCRdb's copy has only in-frame clones and leaves some out. The sample records 60,000 to 80,000 clones, around 87% being singletons. Of note for this clone: Its antigen is not known.

This clonotype was sampled from a human donor in good health. Sequencing was performed on memory CD4+ T cells from PBMCs. The rearrangement joins TRBV18 to TRBJ2-5; maybe TRBD2 (6 bases). DNA for the CDR3: TGTGCCAGCTCACTAAGGGACCCCGGGAGAGGAGAGACCCAGTACTTC. This encodes CASSLRDPGRGETQYF. The variable domain in full, completed from reference TRBV18 and TRBJ2-5, reads NAGVMQNPRHLVRRRGQEARLRCSPMKGHSHVYWYRQLPEEGLKFMVYLQKENIIDESGMPKERFSAEFPKEGPSILRIQQVVRGDSAAYFCASSLRDPGRGETQYFGPGTRLLVL.